These T cell receptor gamma chains were read from a single sample in a study of Vδ1+ human thymocytes. TCRdb ran CATT on the multiplex PCR reads. Here the sample spans roughly 30,000 gamma-chain clones, more than 15% being singletons. Sequenced: Vdelta1+ gamma-delta thymocytes from the thymus. These receptor sequences come from a boy less than two years old who had congenital heart surgery. The CDR3 runs from the conserved cysteine through the conserved F or W. Each record gives: J gene, clone size, V gene, CDR3 protein, CDR3 DNA. Where a row states a size, it is once, few, many or the class of an expanded clone; other rows omit it.

TRGJ1/TRGJ2 | NA | TRGV4 | CATWDPSNYYKKLF | TGTGCCACCTGGGATCCCTCGAATTATTATAAGAAACTCTTT
TRGJ1/TRGJ2 | NA | TRGV4 | CATWDGRNYYKKLF | TGTGCCACCTGGGATGGTAGGAATTATTATAAGAAACTCTTT
TRGJ1/TRGJ2 | few | TRGV4 | CATWDGVLPQKLF | TGTGCCACCTGGGATGGGGTCCTTCCCCAGAAACTCTTT
TRGJ1/TRGJ2 | few | TRGV4 | CATWDVDDYKKLF | TGTGCCACCTGGGATGTCGACGATTATAAGAAACTCTTT
TRGJP | few | TRGV9 | CALWVALGKKIKVF | TGTGCCTTGTGGGTCGCGTTGGGCAAAAAAATCAAGGTATTT
TRGJ1/TRGJ2 | medium-sized | TRGV5 | CATWDRLYKKLF | TGTGCCACCTGGGACAGGCTCTATAAGAAACTCTTT
TRGJ1/TRGJ2 | few | TRGV5 | CATWDRLEYKKLF | TGTGCCACCTGGGACAGGCTGGAATATAAGAAACTCTTT
TRGJP2 | NA | TRGV9 | CALWEVPFDGDWIKTF | TGTGCCTTGTGGGAGGTCCCTTTTGACGGTGATTGGATCAAGACGTTT
TRGJ1/TRGJ2 | few | TRGV5 | CATWDRHQNYYKKLF | TGTGCCACCTGGGACAGGCATCAGAATTATTATAAGAAACTCTTT
TRGJP1 | few | TRGV5 | CATWDRPTGWFKIF | TGTGCCACCTGGGACAGGCCCACTGGTTGGTTCAAGATATTT
TRGJ1/TRGJ2 | few | TRGV3 | CATWDRQQKLF | TGTGCCACCTGGGACAGGCAGCAGAAACTCTTT
TRGJ1/TRGJ2 | few | TRGV4 | CATWDGQREHYKKLF | TGTGCCACCTGGGATGGGCAACGCGAGCATTATAAGAAACTCTTT
TRGJ1/TRGJ2 | NA | TRGV9 | CALWEVYTHYKKLF | TGTGCCTTGTGGGAGGTGTATACGCATTATAAGAAACTCTTT
TRGJP | NA | TRGV9 | CALWEVGNQELGKKIKVF | TGTGCCTTGTGGGAGGTAGGGAATCAAGAGTTGGGCAAAAAAATCAAGGTATTT
TRGJ1/TRGJ2 | NA | TRGV2 | CATWDGGAVYYKKLF | TGTGCCACCTGGGACGGGGGTGCGGTTTATTATAAGAAACTCTTT
TRGJ1/TRGJ2 | few | TRGV4 | CATWDGRSKLF | TGTGCCACCTGGGACGGGCGCTCGAAACTCTTT
TRGJP2 | NA | TRGV9 | CALWSYFGDWIKTF | TGTGCCTTGTGGTCCTATTTTGGTGATTGGATCAAGACGTTT
TRGJP2 | NA | TRGV5 | CATWDRSSGSDWIKTF | TGTGCCACCTGGGACAGATCCTCCGGTAGTGATTGGATCAAGACGTTT
TRGJ1/TRGJ2 | NA | TRGV9 | CALWEPQWDYKKLF | TGTGCCTTGTGGGAGCCACAGTGGGATTATAAGAAACTCTTT
TRGJ1/TRGJ2 | NA | TRGV9 | CALWERVYYKKLF | TGTGCCTTGTGGGAGAGGGTTTATTATAAGAAACTCTTT
TRGJ1/TRGJ2 | NA | TRGV9 | CALWEVPLGKKLF | TGTGCCTTGTGGGAGGTGCCTTTGGGTAAGAAACTCTTT
TRGJP2 | NA | TRGV4 | CATWDGWIKTF | TGTGCCACCTGGGATGGTTGGATCAAGACGTTT
TRGJ1/TRGJ2 | NA | TRGV5 | CATWDVDLRKLF | TGTGCCACCTGGGACGTAGATTTAAGGAAACTCTTT
TRGJ1/TRGJ2 | NA | TRGV5 | CATWDSITPPKNYYKKLF | TGTGCCACCTGGGACAGTATTACACCCCCCAAGAATTATTATAAGAAACTCTTT
TRGJ1/TRGJ2 | few | TRGV2 | CATWDGPVRYKKLF | TGTGCCACCTGGGACGGGCCTGTGAGATATAAGAAACTCTTT
TRGJ1/TRGJ2 | NA | TRGV2 | CATWDISNYYKKLF | TGTGCCACCTGGGATATTTCGAATTATTATAAGAAACTCTTT
TRGJ1/TRGJ2 | medium-sized | TRGV2 | CATWDGPCYKKLF | TGTGCCACCTGGGACGGGCCCTGTTATAAGAAACTCTTT
TRGJP1 | NA | TRGV8 | CATWDRDTTGWFKIF | TGTGCCACCTGGGATAGGGATACCACTGGTTGGTTCAAGATATTT
TRGJP1 | NA | TRGV3 | CATWELYTTGWFKTF | TGTGCCACCTGGGAACTCTATACCACTGGTTGGTTCAAGACATTT
TRGJ1/TRGJ2 | few | TRGV2 | CATWDMHYKKLF | TGTGCCACCTGGGATATGCATTATAAGAAACTCTTT
TRGJ1/TRGJ2 | few | TRGV9 | CALWEGRVNYYKKLF | TGTGCCTTGTGGGAGGGGCGGGTCAATTATTATAAGAAACTCTTT
TRGJ1/TRGJ2 | NA | TRGV9 | CALWDVQKKLF | TGTGCCTTGTGGGATGTTCAAAAGAAACTCTTT
TRGJ1/TRGJ2 | few | TRGV8 | CATWDRRHYKKLF | TGTGCCACCTGGGATAGGCGGCATTATAAGAAACTCTTT
TRGJ1/TRGJ2 | NA | TRGV4 | CATWDGWANLHYKKLF | TGTGCCACCTGGGATGGGTGGGCGAATTTGCATTATAAGAAACTCTTT
TRGJ1/TRGJ2 | few | TRGV5 | CATWDSRGYKKLF | TGTGCCACCTGGGACAGCCGGGGGTATAAGAAACTCTTT
TRGJ1/TRGJ2 | few | TRGV9 | CALWVGITYKKLF | TGTGCCTTGTGGGTCGGCATAACTTATAAGAAACTCTTT
TRGJP2 | NA | TRGV2 | CATRIIKIKTF | TGTGCCACCCGTATAATAAAGATCAAGACGTTT
TRGJ1/TRGJ2 | NA | TRGV9 | CALWESNLSKGKKLF | TGTGCCTTGTGGGAAAGCAACCTTTCGAAGGGGAAGAAACTCTTT
TRGJ1/TRGJ2 | NA | TRGV4 | CATWDVESYKKLF | TGTGCCACCTGGGACGTCGAAAGTTATAAGAAACTCTTT
TRGJ1/TRGJ2 | few | TRGV4 | CATWTSEMACCYKKLF | TGTGCCACCTGGACCTCAGAGATGGCCTGTTGTTATAAGAAACTCTTT
TRGJP | NA | TRGV9 | CALWEDLGMGKKIKVF | TGTGCCTTGTGGGAGGACCTGGGGATGGGCAAAAAAATCAAGGTATTT
TRGJ1/TRGJ2 | few | TRGV3 | CATWDRPTKKLF | TGTGCCACCTGGGACAGACCTACTAAGAAACTCTTT
TRGJ1/TRGJ2 | NA | TRGV5 | CATWDRPMREKLF | TGTGCCACCTGGGACAGGCCGATGCGAGAGAAACTCTTT
TRGJ1/TRGJ2 | NA | TRGV5 | CATWDRPSIYYKKLF | TGTGCCACCTGGGACAGGCCGTCAATTTATTATAAGAAACTCTTT
TRGJ1/TRGJ2 | NA | TRGV2 | CATWDGKAKKLF | TGTGCCACCTGGGACGGGAAGGCCAAGAAACTCTTT
TRGJ1/TRGJ2 | few | TRGV5 | CATWVRTEKLF | TGTGCCACCTGGGTGAGAACGGAGAAACTCTTT
TRGJ1/TRGJ2 | NA | TRGV2 | CATWDGPDLLYKKLF | TGTGCCACCTGGGACGGGCCTGATCTCCTTTATAAGAAACTCTTT
TRGJ1/TRGJ2 | NA | TRGV8 | CATWDYLRFEKLF | TGTGCCACCTGGGATTATTTGAGGTTTGAGAAACTCTTT
TRGJ1/TRGJ2 | few | TRGV9 | CALWEGRGDYYKKLF | TGTGCCTTGTGGGAGGGGAGAGGGGATTATTATAAGAAACTCTTT